Here is one TCR beta chain with its context. Its antigen is unknown. These data come from a study of T-cell memory formation after mild COVID-19. Study in general: Clusters of TCRs were largely donor specific. Regarding the study as a whole: While clones contracting from day 15 to 85 were balanced between CD4 and CD8, later expanders leaned CD4+. For contracting clones, CD4+ ones sat mainly in CM and EM, CD8+ in EMRA.

Constant-segment primers were used for 5'RACE, and the resulting TCR alpha and TCR beta cDNA libraries carried sample barcodes and UMIs. TCRdb re-analysed the 5' RACE reads in MiXCR, keeping a single row per CDR3 protein. The sample contains 300,000 to 400,000 distinct CDR3 sequences, 13% to 15% of which appear only once. The source of this sequence is a man aged 18 to 35 who had mild COVID-19 (a few samples of this study predate the infection). Cell type and time point are not known. The source material was PBMCs or a T cell subset sorted from them (not recorded which).

The CDR3 DNA reads as TGCAGTGCTAGTGCCCGCGCAGGAACTGAAGCTTTCTTT. This codes for CSASARAGTEAFF. The chain links TRBV20-1 to TRBJ1-1; D remains unclear. CDR1 is DFQATT and CDR2 is SNEGSKA in the germline V gene (reference sequence). This CDR3 is built from 13 residues. V shed 3 bases and J shed 5 bases, with 13 bases lying between them.